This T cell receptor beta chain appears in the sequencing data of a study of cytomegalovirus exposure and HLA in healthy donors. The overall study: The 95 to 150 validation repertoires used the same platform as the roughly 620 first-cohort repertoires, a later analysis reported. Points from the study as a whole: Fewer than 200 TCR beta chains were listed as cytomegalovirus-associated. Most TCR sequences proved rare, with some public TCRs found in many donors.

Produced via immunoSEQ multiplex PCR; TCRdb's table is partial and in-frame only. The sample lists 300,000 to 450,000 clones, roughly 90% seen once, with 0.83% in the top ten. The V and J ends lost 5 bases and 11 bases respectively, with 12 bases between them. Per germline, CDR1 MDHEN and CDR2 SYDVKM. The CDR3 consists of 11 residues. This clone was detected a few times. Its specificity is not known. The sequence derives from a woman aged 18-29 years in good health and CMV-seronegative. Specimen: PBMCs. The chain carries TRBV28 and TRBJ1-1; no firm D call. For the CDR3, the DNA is TGTGCCAGCAGTCTCGTTGAGTTCGCTTTCTTT. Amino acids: CASSLVEFAFF. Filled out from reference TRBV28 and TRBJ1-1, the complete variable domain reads DVKVTQSSRYLVKRTGEKVFLECVQDMDHENMFWYRQDPGLGLRLIYFSYDVKMKEKGDIPEGYSVSREKKERFSLILESASTNQTSMYLCASSLVEFAFFGQGTRLTVV.